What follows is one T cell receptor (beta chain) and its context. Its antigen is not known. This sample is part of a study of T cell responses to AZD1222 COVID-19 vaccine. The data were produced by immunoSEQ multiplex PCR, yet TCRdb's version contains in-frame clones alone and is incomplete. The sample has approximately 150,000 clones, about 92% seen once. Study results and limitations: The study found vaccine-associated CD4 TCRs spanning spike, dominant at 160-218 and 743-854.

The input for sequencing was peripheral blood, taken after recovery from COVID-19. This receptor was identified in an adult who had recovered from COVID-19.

This chain's CDR3 is CASSQGQLAEQYF. Written as DNA, the CDR3 is TGTGCCAGCAGCCAGGGACAGCTCGCCGAGCAGTACTTC. The chain recombines TRBV6-5 with TRBJ2-7, with 7 positions matching TRBD1. Looked up from germline, CDR1 is MNHEY and CDR2 is SVGAGI. J gave up 6 bases and V 6 bases, and 8 bases lay outside the gene matches. The CDR3 runs to 13 residues.